This TCR beta chain was profiled in a study of blood T cell repertoires in COVID-19. Across the whole study: The United States, Italy and Spain were the sources of the acute and convalescent COVID-19 samples. T cells, B-cell-depleted T cells, or PBMCs provided the cDNA or gDNA that served as material.

Clones were sequenced by immunoSEQ multiplex PCR, and TCRdb holds only the in-frame ones, with some missing. Of some 150,000 clones in the sample, approximately 87% are singletons; the top ten hold around 4.3%. CDR3 length equals 16 residues. The ends were cut back, 2 bases at V and 11 bases at J, with 20 bases in the middle. Germline V gene lookup returns CDR1 SGHRS and CDR2 YFSETQ. There are a few counts of this clone. Participants spanned ages about 18 to 90 years and resided in some 22 US areas. The TCR sequence derives from a woman between 45 and 60 years old who had recovered from COVID-19. The V call is TRBV5-1, the J call TRBJ1-6, with D possibly being TRBD1 (6 bases). Sequencing used PBMCs or T cells enriched from blood (not recorded which). CDR3 nucleotides: TGCGCCAGCAGCTTCTTGTCAGGGGTTGTCTATACACCCCTCCACTTT. It translates to CASSFLSGVVYTPLHF.